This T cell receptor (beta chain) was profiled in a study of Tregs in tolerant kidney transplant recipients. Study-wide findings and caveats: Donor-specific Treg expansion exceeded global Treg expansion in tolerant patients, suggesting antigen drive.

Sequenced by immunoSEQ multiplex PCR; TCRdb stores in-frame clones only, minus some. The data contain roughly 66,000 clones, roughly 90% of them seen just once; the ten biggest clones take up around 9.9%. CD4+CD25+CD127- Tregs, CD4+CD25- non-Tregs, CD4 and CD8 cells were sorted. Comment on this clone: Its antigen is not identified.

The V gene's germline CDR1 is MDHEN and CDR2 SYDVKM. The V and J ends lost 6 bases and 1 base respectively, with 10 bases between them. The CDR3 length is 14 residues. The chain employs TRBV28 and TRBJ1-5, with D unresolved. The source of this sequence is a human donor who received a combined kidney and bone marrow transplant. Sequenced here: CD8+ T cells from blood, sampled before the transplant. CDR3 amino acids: CASRAGVSNQPQHF. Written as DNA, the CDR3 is TGTGCCAGCAGGGCGGGAGTGAGCAATCAGCCCCAGCATTTT.